The 7 T cell receptor beta chains below come from one sample, sequenced in a study of T-cell reconstitution after alpha-beta-depleted transplantation in children. A TCRbeta library incorporating unique molecular identifiers was prepared. Using its own MiXCR run on the PCR reads, TCRdb lists one record per CDR3 protein. The sample contains 120,000 to 150,000 distinct CDR3 sequences, about 9% of which appear only once. The sequences come from PBMCs, mostly from graft donor cells, collected 180 days after TCRalphabeta/CD19-depleted stem cell transplant. The receptors here all came from a female patient under 10 years old who had a stem cell transplant for congenital amegakaryocytic thrombocytopenia, so the T cells may come from the graft donor.

This clonotype was recorded at least ten times. This chain links TRBV28 with TRBJ2-6, with D uncertain. Germline V gene sequence: CDR1 MDHEN, CDR2 SYDVKM. There are 18 residues in the CDR3. Trimming stripped 0 bases from V and 0 bases from J, with 12 bases between. CDR3 coding DNA: TGTGCCAGCAGTTTATGGCCGGGTCCCCACTCTGGGGCCAACGTCCTGACTTTC. Its translation: CASSLWPGPHSGANVLTF.

The chain is built from TRBV4-3 and TRBJ2-5, with 8 bases matching TRBD1. The V gene end was trimmed by 2 bases and the J gene end by 6 bases; junction bases not matched to a gene: 8. CDR3 length: 15 residues. Germline V CDR1 and CDR2: LGHNA, YSLEER. The CDR3 sequence: CASSQLGQGSKTQYF. In nucleotides, the CDR3 is TGCGCCAGCAGCCAACTCGGACAGGGTAGTAAGACCCAGTACTTC.

This clonotype was seen more than once but under ten times. The rearrangement joins TRBV30 to TRBJ1-1, with a tentative D call TRBD1 (5 bases). Trimming cost V 0 bases and J 3 bases, with 8 bases left between them. Per germline, CDR1 GTSNPN and CDR2 SVGIG (reference sequence). This CDR3 is built from 13 residues. CDR3 protein: CAWSVRGDTEAFF. DNA for the CDR3: TGTGCCTGGAGTGTACGGGGGGACACTGAAGCTTTCTTT.

Ten or more counts support this clonotype. This sequence joins TRBV7-2 and TRBJ2-2; no clear D. Germline V gene lookup returns CDR1 SGHTA and CDR2 FQGNSA. The germline V and J ends were trimmed by 2 bases and 9 bases, with 10 bases remaining between them. The CDR3 is 13 amino acids. CDR3 DNA: TGTGCCAGCAGCTTAATGAACATGTGGGAGCTGTTTTTT. The encoded protein is CASSLMNMWELFF.

This clonotype has more than one count but fewer than ten. The V and J genes are TRBV5-1 and TRBJ1-5, with 12 bases aligning to TRBD1. V lost 2 bases and J lost 6; bases outside the gene matches: 6. The CDR3 length is 16 residues. Germline V gene sequence: CDR1 SGHRS, CDR2 YFSETQ. The CDR3: CASSLDGTGGTQPQHF. The CDR3 nucleotides are TGCGCCAGCAGCTTAGACGGGACAGGGGGCACTCAGCCCCAGCATTTT.

This clonotype came up a few times. This chain joins TRBV19 and TRBJ1-5; a weak D match, TRBD1 (5 bases). The CDR3 has 14 residues. Looked up from germline, CDR1 is LNHDA and CDR2 is SQIVND (reference sequence). The V gene lost 5 bases and the J gene lost 5 bases, with 13 bases spanning the gap. The CDR3 DNA reads as TGTGCCAGTAGTCCCCCCAGGGCCGATCAGCCCCAGCATTTT. This encodes CASSPPRADQPQHF. The full variable domain, rest sourced from reference TRBV19 and TRBJ1-5, is DGGITQSPKYLFRKEGQNVTLSCEQNLNHDAMYWYRQDPGQGLRLIYYSQIVNDFQKGDIAEGYSVSREKKESFPLTVTSAQKNPTAFYLCASSPPRADQPQHFGDGTRLSIL.

This clonotype was counted ten times or more. This chain uses TRBV28 with TRBJ1-4; a weak D match, TRBD1 (5 bases). The germline V gene has CDR1 MDHEN and CDR2 SYDVKM. The V gene lost 4 bases and the J gene lost 7 bases, with 13 bases spanning the gap. The CDR3 runs 14 residues. The CDR3 DNA is TGTGCCAGCAGTTGGCAGGGCGGGATTGAAAAACTGTTTTTT. Translating gives CASSWQGGIEKLFF.